This T cell receptor (beta chain) was found in a study of cytomegalovirus exposure and HLA in healthy donors. Study-level findings and limits: Prior analysis indicated that the majority of TCR beta V segments exhibited productivity approximately 90% or approximately 30% of the time. Some highly shared sequence variants likely arose as a pipeline artifact. Immune exposure information available was restricted to CMV serostatus.

The count of this clone is one. Its specificity is unknown. Vbeta (60) and Jbeta (13) primers were used in the PCR. Profiled with immunoSEQ multiplex PCR; TCRdb holds only in-frame clones, not every one. This sample carries about 160,000 clones, around 85% of them seen once, and the ten largest clones take 1%. Germline CDR1 is MNHNY and CDR2 is SVGAGI (reference sequence). V was cut by 2 bases and J by 7 bases, with 17 bases left in between. The CDR3 loop spans 16 amino acids. The sequenced sample was PBMCs. The receptor was isolated from a boy aged 2 to 9 in good health and CMV-seronegative. The chain uses TRBV6-6 and TRBJ1-4; D unresolved. The CDR3 reads CASSYQQTPMAEKLFF. In nucleotides, the CDR3 is TGTGCCAGCAGTTACCAACAGACACCCATGGCTGAAAAACTGTTTTTT.